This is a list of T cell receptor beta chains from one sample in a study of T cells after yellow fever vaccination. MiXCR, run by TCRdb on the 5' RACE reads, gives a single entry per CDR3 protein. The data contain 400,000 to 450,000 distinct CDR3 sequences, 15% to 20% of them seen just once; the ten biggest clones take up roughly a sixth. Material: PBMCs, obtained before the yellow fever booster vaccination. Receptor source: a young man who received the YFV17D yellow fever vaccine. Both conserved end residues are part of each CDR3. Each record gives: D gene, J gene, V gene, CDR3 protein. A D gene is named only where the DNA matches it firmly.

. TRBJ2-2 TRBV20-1 CSARLTASGELFF
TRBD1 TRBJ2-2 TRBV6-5 CATGTVNTGELFF
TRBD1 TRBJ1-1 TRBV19 CASNSQEGADTEAFF
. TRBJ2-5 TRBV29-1 CSVQNVQETQYF
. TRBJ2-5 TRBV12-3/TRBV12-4 CASTDTGKGETQYF
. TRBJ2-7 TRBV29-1 CSAARATGGEQYF
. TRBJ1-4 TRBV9 CASSVTGGLEKLFF
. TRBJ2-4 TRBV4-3 CASSHEQGAKNIQYF
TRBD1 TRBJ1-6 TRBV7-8 CASSFDRGGNSPLHF
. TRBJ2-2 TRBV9 CASSVVVGELFF
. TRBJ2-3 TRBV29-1 CSGGGGAGTDTQYF
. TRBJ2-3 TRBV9 CASRATGSDTQYF
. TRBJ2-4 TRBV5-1 CASRELAKNIQYF
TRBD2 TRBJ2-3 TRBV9 CASSLLERGRDTQYF
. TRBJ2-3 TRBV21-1 CASSKGDRTPGTDTQYF
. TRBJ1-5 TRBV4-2 CASSQDLGGGQPQHF
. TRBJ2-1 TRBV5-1 CASSLGAEQFF
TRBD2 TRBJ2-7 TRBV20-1 CSAGGGGLGQYF
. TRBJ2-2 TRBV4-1 CASSLAAGHPNTGELFF
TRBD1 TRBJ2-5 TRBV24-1 CATSDCDRDPETQYF
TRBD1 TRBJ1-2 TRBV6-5 CASSYSGQGFLGYTF
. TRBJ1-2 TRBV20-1 CSAGDTTGSYGYTF
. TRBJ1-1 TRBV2 CASSELWGTEAFF
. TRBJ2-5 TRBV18 CASSRTNGLQETQYF
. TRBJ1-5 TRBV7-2 CASSFRGTGNQPQHF
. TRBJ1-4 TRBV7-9 CASSTVLVGEKLFF
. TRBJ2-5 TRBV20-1 CSARDSAWETQYF
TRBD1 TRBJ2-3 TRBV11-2 CAIHDRDRGRDTQYF
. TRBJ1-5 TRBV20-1 CSARESRGMQPQHF